This entry features one T cell receptor beta chain sequence. Its antigen remains unknown. These data originate in a study of cytomegalovirus exposure and HLA in healthy donors. Study-wide findings and caveats: TCR beta V- and J-gene trimming was later associated with a missense DCLRE1C variant. Despite most TCR sequences being rare, some public TCRs occurred in many donors. Per published reports, the classifier diagnosed cytomegalovirus status with high specificity and sensitivity.

PCR amplification relied on 60 Vbeta primers (plus 13 Jbeta primers). The protocol was immunoSEQ multiplex PCR, while the TCRdb copy is restricted to in-frame clones and leaves out a portion. This repertoire shows roughly 140,000 clones, more than 75% found once; its top ten account for about 3.5%. Per germline, CDR1 MNHNY and CDR2 SVGAGI (reference sequence). V lost 0 bases to trimming and J lost 3 bases, with 6 bases between them. This CDR3 is built from 14 residues. The sequenced sample consisted of PBMCs. The sequence was obtained from a human donor in good health. The gene calls are TRBV6-6 and TRBJ2-1; D remains unclear. CDR3 sequence reads: CASSYSLNYNEQFF. The CDR3 DNA reads TGTGCCAGCAGTTACTCCTTAAACTACAATGAGCAGTTCTTC.